These T cell receptor beta chains were read from a single sample in a study of T-cell reconstitution after alpha-beta-depleted transplantation in children. TCRdb independently ran MiXCR on the PCR reads; one entry per CDR3 protein. The sample yields 8,600 or so distinct CDR3 sequences, 17% seen once. The input for sequencing was PBMCs, mostly from graft donor cells, taken 60 days after TCRalphabeta/CD19-depleted stem cell transplant. These receptors all come from a girl under three years old who had a stem cell transplant for combined immunodeficiency, so the T cells may come from the graft donor. CDR3s include the opening cysteine and the closing phenylalanine or tryptophan. A D gene is named only where the DNA matches it firmly. The size field is filled for only some rows; it gives once, few, many or a size class.

CDR3nt	CDR3aa	len	v_gene	j_gene	abundance	d_gene
TGTGCCAGCAGTTTATATCAAGCGGAGGTCACAGATACGCAGTATTTT	CASSLYQAEVTDTQYF	16	TRBV28	TRBJ2-3	few	-
TGTGCCAGCAGTTCCACTAGCGGGAACCAAGAGACCCAGTACTTC	CASSSTSGNQETQYF	15	TRBV27	TRBJ2-5	-	TRBD2
TGTGCCAGCAGCGAACGGACTAGAGACACCGGGGAGCTGTTTTTT	CASSERTRDTGELFF	15	TRBV3-2	TRBJ2-2	many	-
TGTGCCAGCAGCGTAGGGGTCGGGAGCTACAATGAGCAGTTCTTC	CASSVGVGSYNEQFF	15	TRBV9	TRBJ2-1	many	-
TGCGCCAGCAGCCCCATTAGACGGGTCATGAACACTGAAGCTTTCTTT	CASSPIRRVMNTEAFF	16	TRBV4-1	TRBJ1-1	-	-
TGCGCCAGCAGCCAAGCAACTAGCGGGGTTACAGATACGCAGTATTTT	CASSQATSGVTDTQYF	16	TRBV4-3	TRBJ2-3	many	TRBD2
TGTGCCAGCAGAACCGACAGGGAGCACATTCAGTACTTC	CASRTDREHIQYF	13	TRBV25-1	TRBJ2-4	many	TRBD1
TGCGCCAGCAGCCAAGAAGGCAGGTTAGGGTCCGGGGAGCTGTTTTTT	CASSQEGRLGSGELFF	16	TRBV4-1	TRBJ2-2	-	-
TGTGCCAGCAGCCTCAGGCCATTTCCGGGACTAGCGAACACCGGGGAGCTGTTTTTT	CASSLRPFPGLANTGELFF	19	TRBV4-2	TRBJ2-2	many	TRBD2
TGTGCCAGCAGTGCCAGGGACAGCCTTAACTATGGCTACACCTTC	CASSARDSLNYGYTF	15	TRBV6-6	TRBJ1-2	many	TRBD1